A selection of T cell receptor beta chains follows, all from one sample in a study of T cell responses to AZD1222 COVID-19 vaccine. Here immunoSEQ multiplex PCR was the method, and the copy in TCRdb shows in-frame clones only, minus some. The table has 100,000 to 150,000 clones, roughly 90% seen once. Sequences were derived from peripheral blood, sampled 28 days after the second AZD1222 dose. The source of these receptors is an adult who received the AZD1222 COVID-19 vaccine. Each CDR3 is given with its conserved first and last residue. D genes are given only for firm matches. Clone size appears in some rows only: once, few, many, or a class for an expanded clone.

J: TRBJ2-7
D: TRBD1
V: TRBV6-2/TRBV6-3
size: once
CDR3: CASSPDRGEQYF
DNA: TGTGCCAGCAGTCCGGACAGGGGAGAGCAGTACTTC

J: TRBJ2-7
D: -
V: TRBV28
size: -
CDR3: CASSLPTGRSYEQYF
DNA: TGTGCCAGCAGTTTACCTACAGGGAGGTCCTACGAGCAGTACTTC

J: TRBJ2-7
D: -
V: TRBV6-5
size: -
CDR3: CASRGRSTYEQYF
DNA: TGTGCCAGCAGAGGACGGTCCACCTACGAGCAGTACTTC

J: TRBJ1-2
D: -
V: TRBV7-2
size: -
CDR3: CASSTIYGYTF
DNA: TGTGCCAGCAGCACCATCTATGGCTACACCTTC

J: TRBJ1-4
D: TRBD1
V: TRBV4-3
size: -
CDR3: CASSHWDRAEKLFF
DNA: TGCGCCAGCAGCCATTGGGACAGGGCTGAAAAACTGTTTTTT

J: TRBJ2-2
D: TRBD1
V: TRBV24-1
size: -
CDR3: CATSTGEAGELFF
DNA: TGTGCCACCAGCACAGGGGAAGCCGGGGAGCTGTTTTTT

J: TRBJ2-5
D: -
V: TRBV18
size: -
CDR3: CASSPPGEKETQYF
DNA: TGTGCCAGCTCACCACCGGGGGAGAAAGAGACCCAGTACTTC

J: TRBJ1-4
D: -
V: TRBV18
size: -
CDR3: CASSPQLIGSGTNEKLFF
DNA: TGTGCCAGCTCACCACAATTAATCGGAAGCGGAACTAATGAAAAACTGTTTTTT

J: TRBJ1-2
D: -
V: TRBV28
size: -
CDR3: CASSLSSGFHGYTF
DNA: TGTGCCAGCAGTTTATCATCAGGGTTCCATGGCTACACCTTC

J: TRBJ2-1
D: TRBD2
V: TRBV30
size: -
CDR3: CAWRLAGAYNEQFF
DNA: TGTGCCTGGAGGCTAGCGGGAGCCTACAATGAGCAGTTCTTC

J: TRBJ2-2
D: TRBD2
V: TRBV5-5
size: -
CDR3: CASSLAGTSPSELFF
DNA: TGTGCCAGCAGCTTGGCCGGGACTAGCCCCTCTGAGCTGTTTTTT

J: TRBJ2-6
D: -
V: TRBV24-1
size: -
CDR3: CATSTRSSGANVLTF
DNA: TGTGCCACTAGCACACGCTCATCTGGGGCCAACGTCCTGACTTTC

J: TRBJ2-3
D: -
V: TRBV5-5
size: -
CDR3: CASSLPSQGDTQYF
DNA: TGTGCCAGCAGCTTGCCCTCACAGGGAGATACGCAGTATTTT

J: TRBJ2-3
D: -
V: TRBV19
size: -
CDR3: CASSVDSTDTQYF
DNA: TGTGCCAGTAGCGTAGACAGCACAGATACGCAGTATTTT

J: TRBJ1-4
D: -
V: TRBV19
size: -
CDR3: CASSGPNEKLFF
DNA: TGTGCCAGTAGTGGCCCTAATGAAAAACTGTTTTTT

J: TRBJ2-1
D: -
V: TRBV7-9
size: once
CDR3: CASSLDAGSYNEQFF
DNA: TGTGCCAGCAGCTTAGACGCGGGAAGTTACAATGAGCAGTTCTTC

J: TRBJ2-6
D: -
V: TRBV18
size: once
CDR3: CASSPPSGANVLTF
DNA: TGTGCCAGCTCACCACCGTCAGGGGCCAACGTCCTGACTTTC

J: TRBJ2-7
D: -
V: TRBV3-1/TRBV3-2
size: once
CDR3: CASSHMEIASYEQYF
DNA: TGTGCCAGCAGCCACATGGAGATAGCTTCCTACGAGCAGTACTTC

J: TRBJ2-2
D: -
V: TRBV7-3
size: -
CDR3: CASSLLPSYNTGELFF
DNA: TGTGCCAGCAGCTTATTACCCAGTTATAACACCGGGGAGCTGTTTTTT

J: TRBJ2-1
D: TRBD1
V: TRBV27
size: -
CDR3: CASSFATGVEQFF
DNA: TGTGCCAGCAGTTTCGCCACAGGGGTTGAGCAGTTCTTC

J: TRBJ2-1
D: TRBD2
V: TRBV5-1
size: -
CDR3: CASSLVLAGEGEQFF
DNA: TGCGCCAGCAGCTTGGTCCTAGCGGGAGAGGGGGAGCAGTTCTTC

J: TRBJ2-2
D: -
V: TRBV6-5
size: -
CDR3: CASKLNTGELFF
DNA: TGTGCCAGCAAGTTGAACACCGGGGAGCTGTTTTTT

J: TRBJ2-1
D: -
V: TRBV6-2/TRBV6-3
size: -
CDR3: CASSYRDNNEQFF
DNA: TGTGCCAGCAGTTACCGGGACAACAATGAGCAGTTCTTC

J: TRBJ2-7
D: -
V: TRBV6-5
size: -
CDR3: CASSYVPQGGYYEQYF
DNA: TGTGCCAGCAGTTACGTCCCCCAGGGCGGATACTACGAGCAGTACTTC

J: TRBJ2-1
D: -
V: TRBV18
size: -
CDR3: CASSPVDGGNEQFF
DNA: TGTGCCAGCTCACCAGTCGACGGCGGCAATGAGCAGTTCTTC

J: TRBJ1-2
D: TRBD1
V: TRBV24-1
size: -
CDR3: CATSDQGAGYGYTF
DNA: TGTGCCACCAGTGATCAGGGGGCCGGCTATGGCTACACCTTC

J: TRBJ1-2
D: -
V: TRBV5-1
size: once
CDR3: CASSPPEGIYGYTF
DNA: TGCGCCAGCAGTCCTCCGGAGGGTATCTATGGCTACACCTTC

J: TRBJ1-2
D: -
V: TRBV6-5
size: -
CDR3: CASSYGGGGYGYTF
DNA: TGTGCCAGCAGTTACGGTGGGGGGGGCTATGGCTACACCTTC

J: TRBJ2-5
D: -
V: TRBV23-1
size: -
CDR3: CASSQCRVETQYF
DNA: TGCGCCAGCAGTCAATGCCGGGTCGAGACCCAGTACTTC

J: TRBJ2-5
D: TRBD2
V: TRBV7-2
size: -
CDR3: CASSLGAPGSGGVQETQYF
DNA: TGTGCCAGCAGCTTAGGAGCCCCGGGGAGCGGGGGGGTCCAAGAGACCCAGTACTTC

J: TRBJ2-2
D: TRBD2
V: TRBV7-6
size: -
CDR3: CASSLDGRSTGELFF
DNA: TGTGCCAGCAGCTTAGACGGGAGGAGCACCGGGGAGCTGTTTTTT

J: TRBJ2-3
D: TRBD1
V: TRBV6-4
size: -
CDR3: CASSSGQGSTDTQYF
DNA: TGTGCCAGCAGCTCAGGACAGGGAAGCACAGATACGCAGTATTTT

J: TRBJ1-1
D: -
V: TRBV19
size: -
CDR3: CASSFTGTINTEAFF
DNA: TGTGCCAGTAGTTTCACCGGGACAATCAACACTGAAGCTTTCTTT

J: TRBJ1-3
D: -
V: TRBV4-3
size: once
CDR3: CASSQYSGNTIYF
DNA: TGCGCCAGCAGCCAGTACTCTGGAAACACCATATATTTT

J: TRBJ1-6
D: -
V: TRBV11-3
size: -
CDR3: CASSKGGGSPLHF
DNA: TGTGCCAGCAGCAAGGGAGGGGGTTCACCCCTCCACTTT

J: TRBJ2-1
D: TRBD2
V: TRBV9
size: -
CDR3: CASSPPSGRVSNEQFF
DNA: TGTGCCAGCAGCCCCCCTAGCGGGCGAGTGAGCAATGAGCAGTTCTTC

J: TRBJ2-7
D: -
V: TRBV25-1
size: -
CDR3: CASSGPERDKTYEQYF
DNA: TGTGCCAGCAGTGGGCCCGAGCGGGACAAGACGTACGAGCAGTACTTC

J: TRBJ2-2
D: TRBD1
V: TRBV7-2
size: -
CDR3: CASSLGTGNSPGELFF
DNA: TGTGCCAGCAGCTTAGGGACAGGGAATTCACCCGGGGAGCTGTTTTTT

J: TRBJ2-7
D: TRBD2
V: TRBV7-9
size: -
CDR3: CASSRVAGGPYEQYF
DNA: TGTGCCAGCAGCCGAGTAGCGGGGGGCCCCTACGAGCAGTACTTC

J: TRBJ1-4
D: -
V: TRBV14
size: -
CDR3: CASSRRGIGEKLFF
DNA: TGTGCCAGCAGCCGTCGAGGGATCGGGGAAAAACTGTTTTTT

J: TRBJ1-1
D: -
V: TRBV14
size: once
CDR3: CASSPGFGLTRENTEAFF
DNA: TGTGCCAGCAGCCCCGGGTTTGGACTCACGAGAGAGAACACTGAAGCTTTCTTT

J: TRBJ2-4
D: TRBD1
V: TRBV11-2
size: -
CDR3: CASSSTTGGQEMAKNIQYF
DNA: TGTGCCAGCAGCTCAACTACAGGGGGACAGGAGATGGCCAAAAACATTCAGTACTTC

J: TRBJ1-4
D: TRBD1
V: TRBV12-3/TRBV12-4
size: -
CDR3: CASSPGTGEKLFF
DNA: TGTGCCAGCAGTCCCGGGACAGGGGAAAAACTGTTTTTT

J: TRBJ1-1
D: -
V: TRBV18
size: -
CDR3: CASLLQGNTEAFF
DNA: TGTGCCAGCTTGTTACAGGGTAACACTGAAGCTTTCTTT

J: TRBJ1-2
D: -
V: TRBV7-9
size: few
CDR3: CASSLVVPDTGYTF
DNA: TGTGCCAGCAGCTTAGTAGTTCCGGACACGGGCTACACCTTC

J: TRBJ1-3
D: -
V: TRBV6-5
size: -
CDR3: CASRPLGTGNTIYF
DNA: TGTGCCTCCCGGCCCCTGGGTACTGGAAACACCATATATTTT

J: TRBJ1-2
D: -
V: TRBV4-3
size: once
CDR3: CASSQNGANYGYTF
DNA: TGCGCCAGCAGCCAAAATGGAGCTAACTATGGCTACACCTTC

J: TRBJ2-5
D: TRBD1
V: TRBV24-1
size: -
CDR3: CATSDPSGGFQETQYF
DNA: TGTGCCACCAGTGACCCGTCAGGGGGATTTCAAGAGACCCAGTACTTC

J: TRBJ2-1
D: TRBD2
V: TRBV7-9
size: -
CDR3: CAAREKAGGSYNEQFF
DNA: TGTGCCGCAAGGGAGAAAGCGGGGGGCTCCTACAATGAGCAGTTCTTC

J: TRBJ2-1
D: -
V: TRBV4-1
size: -
CDR3: CASSQEGREYNEQFF
DNA: TGCGCCAGCAGCCAAGAGGGCAGGGAGTACAATGAGCAGTTCTTC

J: TRBJ2-3
D: TRBD1
V: TRBV6-5
size: -
CDR3: CASSLGTGAADTQYF
DNA: TGTGCCAGCAGTTTAGGGACAGGCGCCGCCGATACGCAGTATTTT

J: TRBJ1-4
D: TRBD1
V: TRBV5-1
size: -
CDR3: CASSASQGAEGKLFF
DNA: TGCGCCAGCAGCGCCTCACAGGGGGCAGAGGGGAAACTGTTTTTT

J: TRBJ2-2
D: -
V: TRBV14
size: -
CDR3: CASRMGSAYANTGELFF
DNA: TGTGCCAGCAGGATGGGTAGCGCGTACGCGAACACCGGGGAGCTGTTTTTT

J: TRBJ2-2
D: -
V: TRBV7-3
size: -
CDR3: CASSQGLNTGELFF
DNA: TGTGCCAGCAGCCAAGGGCTTAACACCGGGGAGCTGTTTTTT

J: TRBJ2-5
D: TRBD2
V: TRBV7-2
size: -
CDR3: CASSSLAGVETQYF
DNA: TGTGCCAGCAGCTCCCTAGCGGGAGTGGAGACCCAGTACTTC

J: TRBJ1-2
D: TRBD1
V: TRBV11-2
size: -
CDR3: CASSASKGTATNYGYTF
DNA: TGTGCCAGCAGCGCCTCAAAAGGGACAGCGACTAACTATGGCTACACCTTC

J: TRBJ2-1
D: TRBD2
V: TRBV5-4
size: -
CDR3: CASSFGQGRGYNEQFF
DNA: TGTGCCAGCAGCTTCGGTCAAGGGAGGGGCTACAATGAGCAGTTCTTC